The rows below give T cell receptor beta chains drawn from one sample of a study of blood T cell repertoires in COVID-19. TCRdb's table, derived via immunoSEQ multiplex PCR, lists solely in-frame clones and lacks some. The sample consists of around 200,000 clones, 83% of them appearing once. Sequenced: peripheral blood. The receptor source for this set is a woman aged 40 to 50 with acute or convalescent COVID-19. CDR3s include the opening cysteine and the closing phenylalanine or tryptophan. The D gene is left open where the match is weak. Some rows mark clone size as missing; the rest say once, few, many or name a class of expanded clone.

J: TRBJ1-1; D: TRBD1; size: -; V: TRBV19; CDR3: CASSRDREGRSTEAFF; DNA: TGTGCCAGTAGTAGGGACAGGGAGGGTCGGTCGACTGAAGCTTTCTTT
J: TRBJ2-7; D: -; size: -; V: TRBV30; CDR3: CAWTGVYEQYF; DNA: TGTGCCTGGACAGGGGTGTACGAGCAGTACTTC
J: TRBJ1-2; D: -; size: -; V: TRBV24-1; CDR3: CATSDPTLDYGYTF; DNA: TGTGCCACCAGTGACCCGACATTAGACTATGGCTACACCTTC
J: TRBJ2-1; D: -; size: once; V: TRBV30; CDR3: CAWSPGDEQFF; DNA: TGTGCCTGGAGTCCCGGGGATGAGCAGTTCTTC
J: TRBJ2-5; D: -; size: -; V: TRBV29-1; CDR3: CSVTLQETQYF; DNA: TGCAGCGTCACATTACAAGAGACCCAGTACTTC
J: TRBJ1-5; D: -; size: -; V: TRBV6-5; CDR3: CASRSTNNQPQHF; DNA: TGTGCCAGCAGGTCCACAAACAATCAGCCCCAGCATTTT
J: TRBJ1-1; D: -; size: -; V: TRBV25-1; CDR3: CASTSLGVAFF; DNA: TGTGCCAGCACCTCCCTCGGGGTTGCTTTCTTT
J: TRBJ1-3; D: TRBD1; size: -; V: TRBV12-3/TRBV12-4; CDR3: CASSSTGGNTIYF; DNA: TGTGCCAGCAGTTCGACAGGGGGAAACACCATATATTTT
J: TRBJ2-7; D: TRBD1; size: -; V: TRBV10-2; CDR3: CASRLQGLGEQYF; DNA: TGCGCCAGCAGATTACAGGGGCTGGGCGAGCAGTACTTC
J: TRBJ2-5; D: -; size: -; V: TRBV9; CDR3: CASSPAGAGETQYF; DNA: TGTGCCAGCAGCCCCGCAGGGGCCGGAGAGACCCAGTACTTC
J: TRBJ2-5; D: TRBD1; size: -; V: TRBV5-4; CDR3: CASRPGTGGFEETQYF; DNA: TGTGCCAGCAGACCCGGGACAGGGGGCTTCGAAGAGACCCAGTACTTC
J: TRBJ2-2; D: -; size: once; V: TRBV12-3/TRBV12-4; CDR3: CASSFMNTGELFF; DNA: TGTGCCAGCAGTTTTATGAACACCGGGGAGCTGTTTTTT
J: TRBJ2-2; D: TRBD2; size: -; V: TRBV18; CDR3: CASSPRQGGYTGELFF; DNA: TGTGCCAGCTCACCACGTCAGGGAGGGTACACCGGGGAGCTGTTTTTT
J: TRBJ1-5; D: -; size: -; V: TRBV2; CDR3: CASAGVGRNQPQHF; DNA: TGTGCTTCAGCGGGGGTGGGGCGGAATCAGCCCCAGCATTTT
J: TRBJ1-2; D: -; size: -; V: TRBV7-2; CDR3: CASSLGPGGGFGEGYTF; DNA: TGTGCCAGCAGCTTAGGGCCTGGGGGGGGATTCGGAGAAGGCTACACCTTC
J: TRBJ1-2; D: TRBD1; size: -; V: TRBV5-1; CDR3: CASSPDRGGYGYTF; DNA: TGCGCCAGCAGCCCCGACAGGGGGGGTTATGGCTACACCTTC
J: TRBJ2-5; D: TRBD2; size: -; V: TRBV2; CDR3: CASSGVAGGPGRETQYF; DNA: TGTGCCAGCAGTGGAGTAGCGGGAGGGCCCGGGCGAGAGACCCAGTACTTC
J: TRBJ2-5; D: -; size: -; V: TRBV5-4; CDR3: CASSLSVVEETQYF; DNA: TGTGCCAGCAGCTTGTCGGTAGTTGAAGAGACCCAGTACTTC
J: TRBJ1-2; D: TRBD1; size: -; V: TRBV27; CDR3: CASSRTYRDRFYGYTF; DNA: TGTGCCAGCAGCCGAACTTACCGGGACAGATTCTATGGCTACACCTTC
J: TRBJ1-4; D: TRBD1; size: -; V: TRBV7-8; CDR3: CASSPRAGGDEKLFF; DNA: TGTGCCAGCAGCCCCCGGGCAGGGGGCGATGAAAAACTGTTTTTT
J: TRBJ1-1; D: -; size: -; V: TRBV18; CDR3: CASSPTAQIMNTEAFF; DNA: TGTGCCAGCTCACCAACAGCACAGATTATGAACACTGAAGCTTTCTTT
J: TRBJ2-1; D: -; size: few; V: TRBV14; CDR3: CASSQERNFVYYNEQFF; DNA: TGTGCCAGCAGCCAAGAGCGGAACTTCGTCTATTACAATGAGCAGTTCTTC
J: TRBJ2-2; D: -; size: -; V: TRBV7-2; CDR3: CASSPYYGELFF; DNA: TGTGCCAGCAGCCCCTACTACGGGGAGCTGTTTTTT
J: TRBJ2-3; D: -; size: -; V: TRBV25-1; CDR3: CASSTRTRGYF; DNA: TGTGCCAGCAGTACCCGGACTCGGGGGTATTTT
J: TRBJ2-5; D: TRBD1; size: few; V: TRBV6-2/TRBV6-3; CDR3: CASSSNDRVGETQYF; DNA: TGTGCCAGCAGTTCGAATGACAGGGTGGGAGAGACCCAGTACTTC
J: TRBJ2-7; D: -; size: -; V: TRBV6-6; CDR3: CASSLTWPWNYEQYF; DNA: TGTGCCAGCAGTTTGACATGGCCCTGGAACTACGAGCAGTACTTC
J: TRBJ2-3; D: -; size: -; V: TRBV30; CDR3: CASRESTDTQYF; DNA: TGTGCATCTCGAGAGAGCACAGATACGCAGTATTTT
J: TRBJ1-5; D: -; size: -; V: TRBV19; CDR3: CASSIGGNQPQHF; DNA: TGTGCCAGTAGTATAGGCGGGAATCAGCCCCAGCATTTT
J: TRBJ1-5; D: TRBD1; size: -; V: TRBV4-2; CDR3: CASSHQGVGNQPQHF; DNA: TGTGCCAGCAGCCATCAGGGGGTTGGCAATCAGCCCCAGCATTTT
J: TRBJ2-2; D: -; size: -; V: TRBV2; CDR3: CASILPGTGELFF; DNA: TGTGCCAGCATCCTGCCGGGGACCGGGGAGCTGTTTTTT
J: TRBJ1-1; D: -; size: -; V: TRBV18; CDR3: CASTTDYNTEAFF; DNA: TGTGCCAGCACCACGGACTACAACACTGAAGCTTTCTTT
J: TRBJ2-5; D: -; size: -; V: TRBV7-2; CDR3: CASSTRTEETQYF; DNA: TGTGCCAGCAGCACCCGGACAGAAGAGACCCAGTACTTC
J: TRBJ1-6; D: -; size: -; V: TRBV12-3/TRBV12-4; CDR3: CASSETGAGTLHF; DNA: TGTGCCAGCAGCGAAACGGGCGCGGGCACCCTCCACTTT
J: TRBJ1-1; D: -; size: -; V: TRBV5-1; CDR3: CASSFTHSMNTEAFF; DNA: TGCGCCAGCAGCTTTACCCACTCAATGAACACTGAAGCTTTCTTT
J: TRBJ1-2; D: -; size: few; V: TRBV28; CDR3: CASRSDSYGYTF; DNA: TGTGCCAGCAGGTCGGACAGCTATGGCTACACCTTC